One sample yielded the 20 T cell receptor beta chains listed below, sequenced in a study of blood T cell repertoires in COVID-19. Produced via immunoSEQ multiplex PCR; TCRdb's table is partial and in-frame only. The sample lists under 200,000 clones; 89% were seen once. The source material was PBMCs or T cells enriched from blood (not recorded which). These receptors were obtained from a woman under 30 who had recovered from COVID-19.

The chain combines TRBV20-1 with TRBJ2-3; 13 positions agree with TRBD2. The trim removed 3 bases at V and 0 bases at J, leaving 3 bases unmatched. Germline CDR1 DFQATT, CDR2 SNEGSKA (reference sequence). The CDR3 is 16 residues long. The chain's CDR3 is CSASMTSGGSTDTQYF. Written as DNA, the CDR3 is TGCAGTGCTAGTATGACTAGCGGGGGGAGCACAGATACGCAGTATTTT.

This CDR3 reads CASSSGTSVHNEQFF. For the CDR3, the DNA is TGTGCCAGCAGCTCAGGGACTAGCGTCCACAATGAGCAGTTCTTC. The chain uses TRBV11-3 and TRBJ2-1; TRBD2 aligns across 10 bases. Losses at the gene ends were 4 bases for V and 5 bases for J; bases not matched to a gene: 5. This CDR3 region has 15 residues. CDR1 is SGHNT and CDR2 is YENEEA in the germline V gene.

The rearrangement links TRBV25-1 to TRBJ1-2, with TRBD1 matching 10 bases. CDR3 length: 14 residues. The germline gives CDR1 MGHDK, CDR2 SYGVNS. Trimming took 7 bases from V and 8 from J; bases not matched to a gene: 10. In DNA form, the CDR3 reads TGTGCCAGCACCTCCGGGACAGGGGCTAGAGGCTACACCTTC. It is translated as CASTSGTGARGYTF.

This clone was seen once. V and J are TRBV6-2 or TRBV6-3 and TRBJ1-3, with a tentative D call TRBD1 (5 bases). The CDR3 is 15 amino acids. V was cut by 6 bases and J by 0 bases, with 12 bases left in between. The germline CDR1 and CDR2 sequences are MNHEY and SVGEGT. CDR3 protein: CASSNQGASGNTIYF. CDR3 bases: TGTGCCAGCAGCAATCAGGGCGCCTCTGGAAACACCATATATTTT.

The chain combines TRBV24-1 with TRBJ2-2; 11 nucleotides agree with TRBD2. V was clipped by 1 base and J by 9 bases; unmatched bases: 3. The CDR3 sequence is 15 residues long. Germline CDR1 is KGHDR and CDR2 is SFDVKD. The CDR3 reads CATSDLGTSGRELFF. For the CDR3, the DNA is TGTGCCACCAGTGATTTAGGGACTAGCGGCCGGGAGCTGTTTTTT.

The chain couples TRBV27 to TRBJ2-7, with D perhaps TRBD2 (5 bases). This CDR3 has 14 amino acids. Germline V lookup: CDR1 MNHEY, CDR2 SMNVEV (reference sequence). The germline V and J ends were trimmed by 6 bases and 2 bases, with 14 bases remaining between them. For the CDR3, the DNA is TGTGCCAGCAGCCCCCACGGGAATCCCTACGAGCAGTACTTC. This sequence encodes CASSPHGNPYEQYF.

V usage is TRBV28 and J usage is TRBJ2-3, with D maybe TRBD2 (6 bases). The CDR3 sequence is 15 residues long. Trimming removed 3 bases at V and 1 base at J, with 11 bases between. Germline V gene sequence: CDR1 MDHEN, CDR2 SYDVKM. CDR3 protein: CASSLEGRGTDTQYF. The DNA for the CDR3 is TGTGCCAGCAGTTTGGAGGGGAGAGGCACAGATACGCAGTATTTT.

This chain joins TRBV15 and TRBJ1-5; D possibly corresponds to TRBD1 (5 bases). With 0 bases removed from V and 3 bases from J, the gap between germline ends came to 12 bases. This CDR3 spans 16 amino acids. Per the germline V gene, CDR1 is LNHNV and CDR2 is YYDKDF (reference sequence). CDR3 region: CATSREWAGINQPQHF. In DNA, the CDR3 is TGTGCCACCAGCAGAGAATGGGCAGGGATCAATCAGCCCCAGCATTTT.

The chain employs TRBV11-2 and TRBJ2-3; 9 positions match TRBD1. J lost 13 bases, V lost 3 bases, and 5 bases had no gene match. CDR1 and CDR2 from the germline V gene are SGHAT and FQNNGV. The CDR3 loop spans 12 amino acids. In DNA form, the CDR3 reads TGTGCCAGCAGCTTTGGGACAGGGTTGGAGTATTTT. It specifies CASSFGTGLEYF.

CDR3 residues: CASSQGRTGWTEAFF. In DNA, the CDR3 is TGCGCCAGCAGCCAAGGTCGGACAGGGTGGACTGAAGCTTTCTTT. The chain is built from TRBV4-3 and TRBJ1-1; TRBD1 matches 8 bases. This CDR3 contains 15 residues. The germline V gene has CDR1 LGHNA and CDR2 YSLEER. Germline trimming cut 1 base from V and 5 bases from J; bases unmatched to any gene: 6.

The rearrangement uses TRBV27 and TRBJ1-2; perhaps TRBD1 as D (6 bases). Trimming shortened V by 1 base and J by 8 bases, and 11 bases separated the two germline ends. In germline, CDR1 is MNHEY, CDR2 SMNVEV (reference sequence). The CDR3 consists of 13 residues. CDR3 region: CASSLLAGAGYTF. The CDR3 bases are TGTGCCAGCAGTTTATTAGCAGGGGCCGGCTACACCTTC.

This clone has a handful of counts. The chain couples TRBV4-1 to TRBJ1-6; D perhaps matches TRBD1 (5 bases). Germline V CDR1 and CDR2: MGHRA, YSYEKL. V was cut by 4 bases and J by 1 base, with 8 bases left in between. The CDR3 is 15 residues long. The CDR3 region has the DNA TGCGCCAGCAGCCGGGGCGGTTCCTATAATTCACCCCTCCACTTT. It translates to CASSRGGSYNSPLHF.

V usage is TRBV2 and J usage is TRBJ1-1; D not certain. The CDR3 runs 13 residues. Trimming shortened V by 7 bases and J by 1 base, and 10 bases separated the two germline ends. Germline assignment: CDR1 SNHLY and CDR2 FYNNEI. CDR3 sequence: CASTRVRNTEAFF. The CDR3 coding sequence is TGTGCCAGCACACGGGTGAGGAACACTGAAGCTTTCTTT. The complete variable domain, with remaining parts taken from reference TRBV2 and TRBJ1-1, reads EPEVTQTPSHQVTQMGQEVILRCVPISNHLYFYWYRQILGQKVEFLVSFYNNEISEKSEIFDDQFSVERPDGSNFTLKIRSTKLEDSAMYFCASTRVRNTEAFFGQGTRLTVV.

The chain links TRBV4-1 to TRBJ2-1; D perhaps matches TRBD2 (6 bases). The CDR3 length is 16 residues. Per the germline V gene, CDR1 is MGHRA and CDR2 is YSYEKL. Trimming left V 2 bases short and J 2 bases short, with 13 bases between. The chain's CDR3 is CASSQLRDWPYNEQFF. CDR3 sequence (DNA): TGCGCCAGCAGCCAACTGCGGGACTGGCCCTACAATGAGCAGTTCTTC.

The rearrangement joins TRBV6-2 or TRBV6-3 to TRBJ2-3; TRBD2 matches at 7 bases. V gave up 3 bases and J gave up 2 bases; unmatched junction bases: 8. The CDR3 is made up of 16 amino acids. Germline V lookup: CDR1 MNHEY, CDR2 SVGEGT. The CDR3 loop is CASSYGNGRFTDTQYF. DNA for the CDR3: TGTGCCAGCAGTTATGGAAACGGGAGGTTCACAGATACGCAGTATTTT.

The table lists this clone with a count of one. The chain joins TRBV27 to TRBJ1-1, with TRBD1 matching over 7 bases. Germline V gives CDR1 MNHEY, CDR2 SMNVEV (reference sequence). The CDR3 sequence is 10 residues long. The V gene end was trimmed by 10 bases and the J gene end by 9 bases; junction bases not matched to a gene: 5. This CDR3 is CATQGGKAFF. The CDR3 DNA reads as TGTGCCACCCAGGGGGGTAAAGCTTTCTTT.

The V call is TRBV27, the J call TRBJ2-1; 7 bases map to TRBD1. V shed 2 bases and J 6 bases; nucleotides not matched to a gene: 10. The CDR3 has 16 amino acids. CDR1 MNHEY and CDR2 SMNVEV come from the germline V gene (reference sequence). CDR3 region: CASSLGDSIWGNEQFF. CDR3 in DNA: TGTGCCAGCAGTTTAGGGGACAGTATTTGGGGCAATGAGCAGTTCTTC.

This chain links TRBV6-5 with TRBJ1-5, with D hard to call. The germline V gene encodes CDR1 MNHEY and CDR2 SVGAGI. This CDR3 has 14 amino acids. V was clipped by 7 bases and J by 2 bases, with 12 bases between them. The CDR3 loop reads CASTRSRGNQPQHF. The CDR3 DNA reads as TGTGCCAGCACGAGGAGCCGGGGCAATCAGCCCCAGCATTTT.

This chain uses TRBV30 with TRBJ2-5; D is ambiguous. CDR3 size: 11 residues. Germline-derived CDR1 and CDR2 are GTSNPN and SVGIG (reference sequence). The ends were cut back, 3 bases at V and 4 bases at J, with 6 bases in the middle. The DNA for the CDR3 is TGTGCCTGGAGAGCTGGAGAGACCCAGTACTTC. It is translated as CAWRAGETQYF.

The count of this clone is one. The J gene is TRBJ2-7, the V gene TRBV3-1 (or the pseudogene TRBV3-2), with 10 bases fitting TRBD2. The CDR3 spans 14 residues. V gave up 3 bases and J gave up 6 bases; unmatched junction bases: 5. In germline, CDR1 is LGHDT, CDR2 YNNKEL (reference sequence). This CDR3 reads CASSQASGSREQYF. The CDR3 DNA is TGTGCCAGCAGCCAGGCTAGCGGGAGTCGCGAGCAGTACTTC.